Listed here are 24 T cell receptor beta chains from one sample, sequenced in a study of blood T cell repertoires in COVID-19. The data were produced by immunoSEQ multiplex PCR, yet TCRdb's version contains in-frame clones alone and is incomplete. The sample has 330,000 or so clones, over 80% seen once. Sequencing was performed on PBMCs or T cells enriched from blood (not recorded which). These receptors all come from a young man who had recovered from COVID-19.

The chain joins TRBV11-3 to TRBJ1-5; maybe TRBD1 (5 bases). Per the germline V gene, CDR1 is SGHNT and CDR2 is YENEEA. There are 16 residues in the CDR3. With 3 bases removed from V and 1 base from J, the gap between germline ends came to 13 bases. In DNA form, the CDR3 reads TGTGCCAGCAGCTTCCCGGGGGACGTGAGCAATCAGCCCCAGCATTTT. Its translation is CASSFPGDVSNQPQHF.

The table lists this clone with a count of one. The DNA of the CDR3 is TGTGCCACCAGCTCGAGTCTGACAGGGACTAACTATGGCTACACCTTC. Translated: CATSSSLTGTNYGYTF. The J gene is TRBJ1-2, the V gene TRBV15; 7 bases agree with TRBD1. The J segment lost 0 bases and the V segment lost 5 bases, leaving 9 bases of the junction unmatched. This CDR3 contains 16 residues. Germline V lookup: CDR1 LNHNV, CDR2 YYDKDF (reference sequence).

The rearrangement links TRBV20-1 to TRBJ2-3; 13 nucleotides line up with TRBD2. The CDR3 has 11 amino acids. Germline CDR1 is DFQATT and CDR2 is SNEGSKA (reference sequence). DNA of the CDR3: TGCGGACTAGCGGGGGATTATACGCAGTATTTT. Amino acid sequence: CGLAGDYTQYF.

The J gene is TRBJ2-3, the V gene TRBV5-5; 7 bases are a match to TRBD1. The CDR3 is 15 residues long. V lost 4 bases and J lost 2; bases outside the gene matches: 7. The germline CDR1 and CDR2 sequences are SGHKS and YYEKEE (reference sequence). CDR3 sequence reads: CASSRDRALTDTQYF. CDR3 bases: TGTGCCAGCAGCCGGGACAGAGCCCTCACAGATACGCAGTATTTT.

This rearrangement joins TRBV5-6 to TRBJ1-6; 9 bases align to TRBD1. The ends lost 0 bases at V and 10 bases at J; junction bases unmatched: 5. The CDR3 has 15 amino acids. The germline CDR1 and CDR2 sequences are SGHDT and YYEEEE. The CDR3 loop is CASSLGTGVFSPLHF. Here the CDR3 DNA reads TGTGCCAGCAGCTTGGGGACAGGGGTCTTCTCACCCCTCCACTTT.

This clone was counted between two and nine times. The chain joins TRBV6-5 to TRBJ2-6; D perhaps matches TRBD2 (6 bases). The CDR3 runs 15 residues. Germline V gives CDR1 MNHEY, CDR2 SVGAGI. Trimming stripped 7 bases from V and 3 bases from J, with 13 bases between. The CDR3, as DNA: TGTGCCAGCACCGAGCGGGCTTATGGGGCCAACGTCCTGACTTTC. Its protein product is CASTERAYGANVLTF.

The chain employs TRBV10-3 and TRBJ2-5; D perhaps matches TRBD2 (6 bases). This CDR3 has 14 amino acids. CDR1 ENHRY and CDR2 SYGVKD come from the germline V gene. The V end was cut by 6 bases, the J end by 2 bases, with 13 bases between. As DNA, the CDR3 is TGTGCCATCAGGACGGGGGTTTCTCAAGAGACCCAGTACTTC. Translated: CAIRTGVSQETQYF.

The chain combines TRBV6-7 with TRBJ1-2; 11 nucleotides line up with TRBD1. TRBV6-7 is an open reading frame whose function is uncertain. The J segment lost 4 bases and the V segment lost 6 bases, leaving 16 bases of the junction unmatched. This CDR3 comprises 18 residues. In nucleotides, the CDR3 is TGTGCCAGCAGGCCACTCCGGGACAGGGGGGAATACGGCTATGGCTACACCTTC. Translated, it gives CASRPLRDRGEYGYGYTF.

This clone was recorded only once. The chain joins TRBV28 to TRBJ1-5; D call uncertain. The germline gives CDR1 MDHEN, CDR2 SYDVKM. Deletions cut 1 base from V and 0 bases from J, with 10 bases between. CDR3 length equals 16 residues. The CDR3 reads CASSLSGWFSNQPQHF. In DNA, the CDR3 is TGTGCCAGCAGTTTATCGGGGTGGTTTAGCAATCAGCCCCAGCATTTT.

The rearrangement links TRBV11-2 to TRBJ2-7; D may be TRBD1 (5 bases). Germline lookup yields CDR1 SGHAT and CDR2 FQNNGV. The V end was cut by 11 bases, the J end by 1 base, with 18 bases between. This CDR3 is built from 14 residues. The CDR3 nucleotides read TGTGCCTCCAAAGGGGTAGTACGATCCTACGAGCAGTACTTC. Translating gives CASKGVVRSYEQYF. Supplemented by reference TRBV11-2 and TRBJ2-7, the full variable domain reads EAGVAQSPRYKIIEKRQSVAFWCNPISGHATLYWYQQILGQGPKLLIQFQNNGVVDDSQLPKDRFSAERLKGVDSTLKIQPAKLEDSAVYLCASKGVVRSYEQYFGPGTRLTVT.

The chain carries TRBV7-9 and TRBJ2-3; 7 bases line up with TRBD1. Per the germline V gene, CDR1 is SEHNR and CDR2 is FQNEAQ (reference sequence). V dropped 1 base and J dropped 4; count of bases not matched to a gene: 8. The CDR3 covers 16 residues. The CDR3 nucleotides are TGTGCCAGCAGCTTAGGACAGGGAAGATCGGCAGATACGCAGTATTTT. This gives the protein CASSLGQGRSADTQYF.

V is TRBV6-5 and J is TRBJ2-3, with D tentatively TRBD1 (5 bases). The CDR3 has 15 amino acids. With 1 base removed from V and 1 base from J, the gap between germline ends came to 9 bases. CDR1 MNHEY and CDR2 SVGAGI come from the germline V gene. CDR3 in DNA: TGTGCCAGCAGTTACTGGGGCGGCGGCACAGATACGCAGTATTTT. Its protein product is CASSYWGGGTDTQYF.

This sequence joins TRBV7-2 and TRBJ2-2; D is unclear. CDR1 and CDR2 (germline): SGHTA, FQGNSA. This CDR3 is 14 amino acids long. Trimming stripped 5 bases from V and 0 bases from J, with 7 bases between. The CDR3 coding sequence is TGTGCCAGCAGCCTCCTCCCGAACACCGGGGAGCTGTTTTTT. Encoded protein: CASSLLPNTGELFF.

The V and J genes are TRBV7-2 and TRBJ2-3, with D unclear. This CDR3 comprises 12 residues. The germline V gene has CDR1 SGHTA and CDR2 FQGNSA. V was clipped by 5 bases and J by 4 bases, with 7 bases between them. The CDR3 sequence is CASSLFSDTQYF. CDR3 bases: TGTGCCAGCAGCCTGTTTTCAGATACGCAGTATTTT.

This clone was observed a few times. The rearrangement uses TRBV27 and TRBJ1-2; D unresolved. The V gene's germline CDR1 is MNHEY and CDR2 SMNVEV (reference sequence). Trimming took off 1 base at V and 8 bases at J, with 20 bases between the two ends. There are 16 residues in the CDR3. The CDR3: CASSLLQPSGLRGYTF. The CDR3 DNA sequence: TGTGCCAGCAGTTTATTACAACCTTCAGGTTTACGAGGCTACACCTTC.

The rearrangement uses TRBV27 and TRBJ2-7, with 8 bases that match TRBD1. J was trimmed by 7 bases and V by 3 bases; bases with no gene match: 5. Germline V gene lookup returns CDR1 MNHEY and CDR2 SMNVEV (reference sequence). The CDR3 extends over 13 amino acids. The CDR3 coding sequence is TGTGCCAGCAGTTTTCAGGGGGCTTATGAGCAGTACTTC. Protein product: CASSFQGAYEQYF.

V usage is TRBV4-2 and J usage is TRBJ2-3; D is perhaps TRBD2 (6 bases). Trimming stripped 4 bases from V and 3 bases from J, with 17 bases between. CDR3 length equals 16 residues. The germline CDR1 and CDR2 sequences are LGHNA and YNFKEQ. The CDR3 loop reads CASSRSGHYLTDTQYF. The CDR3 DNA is TGTGCCAGCAGCCGGAGCGGGCACTATCTTACAGATACGCAGTATTTT.

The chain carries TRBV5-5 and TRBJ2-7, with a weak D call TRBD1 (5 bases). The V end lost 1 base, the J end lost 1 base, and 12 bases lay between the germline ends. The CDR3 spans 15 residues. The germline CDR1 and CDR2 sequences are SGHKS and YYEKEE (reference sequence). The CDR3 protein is CASSLHLDRSYEQYF. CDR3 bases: TGTGCCAGCAGCTTGCACCTCGACAGATCCTACGAGCAGTACTTC.

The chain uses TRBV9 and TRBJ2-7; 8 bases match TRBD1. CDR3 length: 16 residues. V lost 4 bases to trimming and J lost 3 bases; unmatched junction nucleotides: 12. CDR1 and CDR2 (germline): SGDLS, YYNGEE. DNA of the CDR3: TGTGCCAGCAGCCTCACTCCCGACAGGGGATTCTACGAGCAGTACTTC. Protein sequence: CASSLTPDRGFYEQYF.

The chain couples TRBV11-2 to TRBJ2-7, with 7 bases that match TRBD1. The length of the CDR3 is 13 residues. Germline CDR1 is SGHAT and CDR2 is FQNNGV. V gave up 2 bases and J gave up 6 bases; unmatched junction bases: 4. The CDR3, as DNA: TGTGCCAGCAGCTTAAAGGGGGCAGGCGAGCAGTACTTC. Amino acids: CASSLKGAGEQYF.

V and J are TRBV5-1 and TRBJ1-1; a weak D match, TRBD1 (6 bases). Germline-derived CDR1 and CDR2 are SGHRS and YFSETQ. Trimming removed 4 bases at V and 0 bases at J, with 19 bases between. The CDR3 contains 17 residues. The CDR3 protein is CASSPAQGQLLNTEAFF. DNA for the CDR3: TGCGCCAGCAGCCCGGCACAGGGTCAACTACTGAACACTGAAGCTTTCTTT. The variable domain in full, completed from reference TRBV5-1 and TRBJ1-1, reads KAGVTQTPRYLIKTRGQQVTLSCSPISGHRSVSWYQQTPGQGLQFLFEYFSETQRNKGNFPGRFSGRQFSNSRSEMNVSTLELGDSALYLCASSPAQGQLLNTEAFFGQGTRLTVV.

CDR3 in amino acids: CASSVVGSLSGAFF. CDR3 sequence (DNA): TGTGCCAGCAGCGTAGTGGGGTCCTTAAGCGGAGCTTTCTTT. The chain uses TRBV9 and TRBJ1-1; D is undetermined. The CDR3 has 14 amino acids. The V end lost 0 bases, the J end lost 10 bases, and 16 bases lay between the germline ends. Germline assignment: CDR1 SGDLS and CDR2 YYNGEE.

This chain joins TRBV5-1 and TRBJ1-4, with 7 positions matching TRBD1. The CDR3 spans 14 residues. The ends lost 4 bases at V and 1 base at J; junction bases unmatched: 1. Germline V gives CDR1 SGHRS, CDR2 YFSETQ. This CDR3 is CASSRTGTNEKLFF. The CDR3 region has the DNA TGCGCCAGCAGCCGGACAGGAACTAATGAAAAACTGTTTTTT. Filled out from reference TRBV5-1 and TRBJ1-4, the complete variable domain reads KAGVTQTPRYLIKTRGQQVTLSCSPISGHRSVSWYQQTPGQGLQFLFEYFSETQRNKGNFPGRFSGRQFSNSRSEMNVSTLELGDSALYLCASSRTGTNEKLFFGSGTQLSVL.

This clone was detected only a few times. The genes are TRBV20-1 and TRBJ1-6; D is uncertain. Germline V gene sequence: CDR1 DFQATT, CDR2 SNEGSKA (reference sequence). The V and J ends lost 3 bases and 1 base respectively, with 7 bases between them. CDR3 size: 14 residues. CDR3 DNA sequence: TGCAGTGCTAGTTCACAGTCCTATAATTCACCCCTCCACTTT. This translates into CSASSQSYNSPLHF.